This T cell receptor beta chain was profiled in a study of blood T cells in healthy people across ages. This clonotype came up many times. It was with a sample-barcoded 5' primer and a J-beta primer mix that a second PCR of about 6 to 12 cycles was run. TCRdb re-called the 5' RACE reads with MiXCR, one entry per CDR3 protein. The table includes 700,000 to 1,000,000 distinct CDR3 sequences, around 42% detected once. V lost 1 base and J lost 9, with 13 bases in between. Germline V gene lookup returns CDR1 SGHTA and CDR2 FQGNSA. The CDR3 loop spans 14 amino acids. The sequencing input was blood. The chain has TRBV7-2 and TRBJ2-1; weak D call: TRBD2 (5 bases). The sequence was collected from a man aged 55 to 70 in good health. CDR3 residues: CASSLVRGSGEQFF. The CDR3 DNA follows: TGTGCCAGCAGCTTAGTTAGAGGGAGTGGTGAGCAGTTCTTC.